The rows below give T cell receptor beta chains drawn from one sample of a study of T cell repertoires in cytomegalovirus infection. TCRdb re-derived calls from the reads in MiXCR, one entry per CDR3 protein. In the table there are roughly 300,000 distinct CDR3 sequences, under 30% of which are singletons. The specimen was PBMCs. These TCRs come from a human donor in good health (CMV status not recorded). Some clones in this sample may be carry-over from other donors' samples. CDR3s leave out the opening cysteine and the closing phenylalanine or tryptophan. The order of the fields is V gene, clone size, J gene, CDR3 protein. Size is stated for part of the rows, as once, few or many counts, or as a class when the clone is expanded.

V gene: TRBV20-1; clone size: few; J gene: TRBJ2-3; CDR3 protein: SASGNTDTQY
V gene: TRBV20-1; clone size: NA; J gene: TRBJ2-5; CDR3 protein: SAIEGGLETQY
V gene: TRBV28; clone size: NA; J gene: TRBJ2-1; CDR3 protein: ASSPTREGPEQF
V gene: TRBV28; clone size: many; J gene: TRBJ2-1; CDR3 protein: ASSSLAGVTNEQF
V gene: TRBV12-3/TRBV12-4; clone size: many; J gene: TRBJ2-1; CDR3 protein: ASSLGGTGNNEQF
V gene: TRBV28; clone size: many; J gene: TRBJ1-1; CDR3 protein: ASSQPSWSGREAF
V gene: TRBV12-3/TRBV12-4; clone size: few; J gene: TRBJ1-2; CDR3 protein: ASSLGGPRGGYT
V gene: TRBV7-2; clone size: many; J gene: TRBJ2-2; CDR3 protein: ASSLNRDGELF
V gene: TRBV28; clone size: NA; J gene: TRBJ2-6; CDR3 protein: ASSRGQGRVLPGANVLT
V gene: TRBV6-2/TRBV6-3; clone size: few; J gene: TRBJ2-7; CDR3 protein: ASSYERSYEQY
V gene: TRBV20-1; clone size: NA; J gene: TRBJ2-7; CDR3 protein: SAEGQVNSYEQY
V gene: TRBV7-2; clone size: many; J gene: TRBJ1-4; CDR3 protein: ASSLRVGHFEKLF
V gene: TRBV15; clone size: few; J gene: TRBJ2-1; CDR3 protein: ATSRAAGGRDEQF
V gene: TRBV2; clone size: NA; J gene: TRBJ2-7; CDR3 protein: ASQFRQGYEQY
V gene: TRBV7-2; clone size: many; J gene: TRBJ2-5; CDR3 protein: ASSVRQSPETQY
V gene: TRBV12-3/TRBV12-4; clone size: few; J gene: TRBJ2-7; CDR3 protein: ASSLYRDTDSEQY
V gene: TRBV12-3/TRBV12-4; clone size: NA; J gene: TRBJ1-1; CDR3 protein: ASSSLRDTEAF
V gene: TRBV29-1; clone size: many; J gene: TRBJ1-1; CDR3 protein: SVEDEVNTEAF
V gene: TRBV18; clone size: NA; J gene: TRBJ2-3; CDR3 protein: ASSPTSGGHPSTDTQY
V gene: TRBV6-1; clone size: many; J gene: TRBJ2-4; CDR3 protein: ASSSALAGKNIQY
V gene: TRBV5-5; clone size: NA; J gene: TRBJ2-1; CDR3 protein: ASSFRGHNEQF
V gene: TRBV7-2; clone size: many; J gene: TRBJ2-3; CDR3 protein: ASSTTGSTDTQY
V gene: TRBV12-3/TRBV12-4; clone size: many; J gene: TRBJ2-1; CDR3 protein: ASRALSGVYNEQF
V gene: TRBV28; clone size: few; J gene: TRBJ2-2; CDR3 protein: ASSEATGELF
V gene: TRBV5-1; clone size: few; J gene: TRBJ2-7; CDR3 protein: ASSFEREYTYEQY
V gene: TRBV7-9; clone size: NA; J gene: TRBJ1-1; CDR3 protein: ASSLNTNTEAF
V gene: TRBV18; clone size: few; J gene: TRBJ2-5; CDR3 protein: ASSLRQGGEETQY
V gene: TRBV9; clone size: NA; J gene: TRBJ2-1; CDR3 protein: ASSLRYPSDEQF
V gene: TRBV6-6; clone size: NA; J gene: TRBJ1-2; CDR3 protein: ASSPGKGYGYT
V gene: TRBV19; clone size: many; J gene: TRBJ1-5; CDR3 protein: ASSVAGANQPQH
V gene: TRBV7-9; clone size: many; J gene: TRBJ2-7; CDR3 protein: ASSPSGSSYEQY
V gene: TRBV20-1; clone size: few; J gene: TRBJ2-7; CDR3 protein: SAALPGTSGSYEQY
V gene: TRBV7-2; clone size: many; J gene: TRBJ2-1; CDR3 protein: ASSFDPSSINEQF
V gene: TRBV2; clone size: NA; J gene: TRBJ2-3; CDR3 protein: ASRHRDITFGDTQY
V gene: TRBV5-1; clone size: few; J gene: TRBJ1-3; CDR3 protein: ASSLLENRQGNTIY
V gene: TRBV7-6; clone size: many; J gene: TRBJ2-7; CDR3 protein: ASSLASGAGPYEQY
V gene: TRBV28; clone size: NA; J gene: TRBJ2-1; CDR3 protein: ASSPSGRAEQF
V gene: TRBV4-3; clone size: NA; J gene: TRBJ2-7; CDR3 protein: ASSERTSSDSYEQY
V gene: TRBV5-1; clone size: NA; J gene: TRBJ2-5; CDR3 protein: ASSFNPETQY
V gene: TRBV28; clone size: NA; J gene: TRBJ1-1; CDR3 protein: ASSIGQGVTEAF
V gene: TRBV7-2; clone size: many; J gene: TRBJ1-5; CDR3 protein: ASSLTGWNNQPQH
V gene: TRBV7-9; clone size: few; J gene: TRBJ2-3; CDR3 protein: ASSQWGDTQY
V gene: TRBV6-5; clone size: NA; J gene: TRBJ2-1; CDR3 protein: ASREGHITYNEQF
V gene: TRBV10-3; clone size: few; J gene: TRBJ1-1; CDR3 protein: AIRSEYGYTEAF
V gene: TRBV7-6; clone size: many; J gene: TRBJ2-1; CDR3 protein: ASSSTGTSSYNEQF
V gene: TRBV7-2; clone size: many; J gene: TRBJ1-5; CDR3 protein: ASSLMAGNTQPQH
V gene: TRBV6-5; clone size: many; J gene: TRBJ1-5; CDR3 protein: ASSPTGRSNQPQH
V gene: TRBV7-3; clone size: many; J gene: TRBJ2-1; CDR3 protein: ASSLTGFSYNEQF
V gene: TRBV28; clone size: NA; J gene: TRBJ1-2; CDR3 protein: ASSQDSLNYGYT
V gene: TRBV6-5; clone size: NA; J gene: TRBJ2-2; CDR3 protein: ASSRSTGGRPGELF
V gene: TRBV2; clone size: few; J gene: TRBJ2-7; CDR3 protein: ASSLGPHLYEQY
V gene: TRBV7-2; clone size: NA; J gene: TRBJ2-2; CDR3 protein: ASSLAQHWQANTGELF
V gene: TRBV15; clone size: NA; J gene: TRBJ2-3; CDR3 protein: ATSRDQDSTDTQY
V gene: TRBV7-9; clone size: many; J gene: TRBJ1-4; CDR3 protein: ASSLGDRGLGKLF
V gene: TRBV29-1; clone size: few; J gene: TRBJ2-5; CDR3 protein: SARDTWGTSDQY
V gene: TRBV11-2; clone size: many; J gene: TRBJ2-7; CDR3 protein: ASSLVTGGVYEQY
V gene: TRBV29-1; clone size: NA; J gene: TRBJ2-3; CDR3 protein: SAGGPRGTDTQY
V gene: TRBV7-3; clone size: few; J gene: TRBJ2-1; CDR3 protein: ASSPRGFSYNEQF
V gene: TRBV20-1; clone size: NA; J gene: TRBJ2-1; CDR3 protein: SAHGTLYNEQF